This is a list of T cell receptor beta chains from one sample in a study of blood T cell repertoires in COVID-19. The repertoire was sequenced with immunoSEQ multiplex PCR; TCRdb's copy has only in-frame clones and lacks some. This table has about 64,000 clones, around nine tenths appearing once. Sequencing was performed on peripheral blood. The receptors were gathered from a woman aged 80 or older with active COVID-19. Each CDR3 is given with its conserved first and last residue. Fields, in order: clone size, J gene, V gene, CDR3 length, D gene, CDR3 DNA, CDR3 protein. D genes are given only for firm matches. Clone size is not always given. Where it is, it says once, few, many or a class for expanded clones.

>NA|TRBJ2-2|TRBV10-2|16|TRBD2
TGCGCCAGCAGAAAGGGACTAGCGGGGGGATCCGGGGAGCTGTTTTTT
CASRKGLAGGSGELFF
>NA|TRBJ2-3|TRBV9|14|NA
TGTGCCAGCAGCGTCGGGGGTTCGGCAGATACGCAGTATTTT
CASSVGGSADTQYF
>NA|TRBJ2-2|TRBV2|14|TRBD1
TGTGCCAGCAGGAGGGACAGGAACACCGGGGAGCTGTTTTTT
CASRRDRNTGELFF
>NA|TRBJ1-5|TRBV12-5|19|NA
TGTGCTAGTGGTTTGGCCTCCGGGTCTTTGATCTATAGCAATCAGCCCCAGCATTTT
CASGLASGSLIYSNQPQHF
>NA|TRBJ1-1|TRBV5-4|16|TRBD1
TGTGCCAGCAGCTTTGACAGGGGGTTCACGAACACTGAAGCTTTCTTT
CASSFDRGFTNTEAFF
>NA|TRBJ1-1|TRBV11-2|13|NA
TGTGCCAGCAGCCTTTGGGCTGCCACTGAAGCTTTCTTT
CASSLWAATEAFF
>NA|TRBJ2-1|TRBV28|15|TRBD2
TGTGCCAGCATTGCGGGAGGGCCTCCACTCAATGAGCAGTTCTTC
CASIAGGPPLNEQFF
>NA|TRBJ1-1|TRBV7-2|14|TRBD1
TGTGCCAGCAGCTTGCAGGGGGCGCGAACTGAAGCTTTCTTT
CASSLQGARTEAFF
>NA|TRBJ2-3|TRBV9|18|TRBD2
TGTGCCAGCAGCCGGACTAGCGGGACGTCCCCCGGCACAGATACGCAGTATTTT
CASSRTSGTSPGTDTQYF
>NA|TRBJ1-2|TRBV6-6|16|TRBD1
TGTGCCAGCACCCAAAGTGGACAGGGGGATATCTATGGCTACACCTTC
CASTQSGQGDIYGYTF
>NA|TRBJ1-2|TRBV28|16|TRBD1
TGTGCCAGCAGTATGGATCGAGGGGGCGCACGATATGGCTACACCTTC
CASSMDRGGARYGYTF
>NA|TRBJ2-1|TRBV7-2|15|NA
TGTGCCAGCAGCTTAGCGAAGAGCTCCTACAATGAGCAGTTCTTC
CASSLAKSSYNEQFF
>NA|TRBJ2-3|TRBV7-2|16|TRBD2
TGTGCCAGCAGCTTAACTAGCGGGGCCCCTTCAGATACGCAGTATTTT
CASSLTSGAPSDTQYF
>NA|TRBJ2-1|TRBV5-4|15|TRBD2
TGTGCCAGCAGCTTGGGACTAGCGGACTACAATGAGCAGTTCTTC
CASSLGLADYNEQFF
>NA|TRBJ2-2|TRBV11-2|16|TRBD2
TGTGCCAGCAGCTTAGAGCGGGGGGCCGTCAGCGGGGAGCTGTTTTTT
CASSLERGAVSGELFF
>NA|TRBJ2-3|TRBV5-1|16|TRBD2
TGCGCCAGCAGCTTGGCCACTAGCGGGATTACAGATACGCAGTATTTT
CASSLATSGITDTQYF
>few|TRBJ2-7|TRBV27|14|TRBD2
TGTGCCAGCAGCCTAGCGGGAGGGCCCTACGAGCAGTACTTC
CASSLAGGPYEQYF
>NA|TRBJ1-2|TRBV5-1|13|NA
TGCGCCAGCAGCTCCCTGGACAGCTATGACTACACCTTC
CASSSLDSYDYTF
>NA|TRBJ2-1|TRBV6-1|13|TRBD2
TGTGCCAGCAGTGAATCGCGGGGGGCTGAGCAGTTCTTC
CASSESRGAEQFF
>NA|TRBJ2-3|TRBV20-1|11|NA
TGCAGTGCTGTGAGCGGAGATACGCAGTATTTT
CSAVSGDTQYF
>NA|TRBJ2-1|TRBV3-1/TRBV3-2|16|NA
TGTGCCAGCAGCCTGTCGGGACGCGGGAACTACAATGAGCAGTTCTTC
CASSLSGRGNYNEQFF
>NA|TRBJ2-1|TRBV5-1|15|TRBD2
TGCGCCAGCAGCAAGGGACTAGCGGGGTCCTGGGAGCAGTTCTTC
CASSKGLAGSWEQFF
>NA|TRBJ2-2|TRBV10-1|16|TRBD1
TGCGCCAGCACCCAGAGGGGACAGGGGGGCGCCGGGGAGCTGTTTTTT
CASTQRGQGGAGELFF
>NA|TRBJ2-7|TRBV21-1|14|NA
TGTGCCAGAGCTCTTAGAGGGCCCTCCTACGAGCAGTACTTC
CARALRGPSYEQYF
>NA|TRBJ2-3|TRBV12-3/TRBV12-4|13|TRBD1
TGTGCCAGCAGAAGGACAGGGCACGATACGCAGTATTTT
CASRRTGHDTQYF
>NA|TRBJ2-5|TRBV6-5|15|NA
TGTGCCAGCAGCGCCCAGTGGCCCCCCCAAGAGACCCAGTACTTC
CASSAQWPPQETQYF
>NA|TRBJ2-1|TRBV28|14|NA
TGTGCCAGCAACTACCGGGAAAAATACAATGAGCAGTTCTTC
CASNYREKYNEQFF
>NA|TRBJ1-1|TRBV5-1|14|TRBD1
TGCGCCAGCAGCACCGGACAGGGAGCGATCGTAGCTTTCTTT
CASSTGQGAIVAFF
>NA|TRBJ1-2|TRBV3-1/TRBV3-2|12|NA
TGTGCCAGCAGCCGCCGGCGGGATGGCTACACCTTC
CASSRRRDGYTF
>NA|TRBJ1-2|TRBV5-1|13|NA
TGCGCCAGCAGCTTGGTAGCGTCGCGGGGCTACACCTTC
CASSLVASRGYTF
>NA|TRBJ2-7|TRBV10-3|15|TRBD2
TGTGCCAGCTTAATCTCACTAGCGGGAGAACCCGAGCAGTACTTC
CASLISLAGEPEQYF
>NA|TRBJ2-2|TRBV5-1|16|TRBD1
TGCGCCAGCAGCTCGGGACAGGGGGCTCGCACCGGGGAGCTGTTTTTT
CASSSGQGARTGELFF
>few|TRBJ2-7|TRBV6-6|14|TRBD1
TGTGCCAGCAGGGCCGGGACAGGCCTCTACGAGCAGTACTTC
CASRAGTGLYEQYF
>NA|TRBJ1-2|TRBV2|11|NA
TGTGCCGGCAGGGCTTCGGGTGGCTACACCTTC
CAGRASGGYTF
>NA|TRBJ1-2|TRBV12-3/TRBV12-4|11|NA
TGTGCCAGCAGTGGTGACTCGGGCTACACCTTC
CASSGDSGYTF
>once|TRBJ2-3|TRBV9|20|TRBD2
TGTGCCAGCAGCGTAGCAGGGGGGACTAGCGGGAGCCTGGTGGGTAATACGCAGTATTTT
CASSVAGGTSGSLVGNTQYF
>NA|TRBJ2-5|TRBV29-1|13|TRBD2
TGCAGCGTTGTACTAGCGGGATTGGAGACCCAGTACTTC
CSVVLAGLETQYF
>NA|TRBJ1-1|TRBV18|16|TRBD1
TGTGCCAGCTCCCTTGGACAGGGAGGGTTGAACACTGAAGCTTTCTTT
CASSLGQGGLNTEAFF
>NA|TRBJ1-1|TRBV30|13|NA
TGTGCCTGGAGCGGGGGAGCCGGCACTGAAGCTTTCTTT
CAWSGGAGTEAFF